These 16 T cell receptor beta chains came from one sample sequenced in a study of OX40 agonist ivuxolimab in advanced cancers. TCRdb's copy holds only in-frame clones and misses some; the assay was immunoSEQ multiplex PCR. The table lists approximately 81,000 clones, more than 65% of them singletons. Source: CD4+ or CD8+ T cells sorted from blood, taken in a trial of the OX40 agonist ivuxolimab. The source of these receptors is an adult with an advanced solid tumor such as melanoma, head and neck, liver or kidney cancer.

The gene calls are TRBV21-1 and TRBJ2-5. Gene TRBJ2-7 matches the end of the DNA better, so the J call may be wrong. TRBV21-1 is classified as a pseudogene. The CDR3 runs 16 residues. CDR3 nucleotides: TGTGCCAGCAGCAGATCTCGGCCAGCATCCTCCTACGAGCAGTACTTC. Amino acid sequence: CASSRSRPASSYEQYF.

In nucleotides, the CDR3 is TGTGCCAGCAGTGAGGACAGCGTGCAGTACTTC. This encodes CASSEDSVQYF. This chain uses TRBV2 with TRBJ2-7; tentatively, D is TRBD1 (6 bases). CDR3 size: 11 residues. The germline gives CDR1 SNHLY, CDR2 FYNNEI. V lost 3 bases to trimming and J lost 9 bases, with 9 bases between them.

In its sample, this clone ranks as medium-sized. V is TRBV19 and J is TRBJ2-1, with 9 bases identical to TRBD2. With V trimmed by 2 bases and J by 5 bases, 1 base remained unmatched. Per the germline V gene, CDR1 is LNHDA and CDR2 is SQIVND (reference sequence). This CDR3 region has 14 residues. DNA of the CDR3: TGTGCCAGTAGTATACTAGCGGGGAACAATGAGCAGTTCTTC. It translates to CASSILAGNNEQFF. Based on the CDR3 plus reference TRBV19 and TRBJ2-1, the full variable domain is DGGITQSPKYLFRKEGQNVTLSCEQNLNHDAMYWYRQDPGQGLRLIYYSQIVNDFQKGDIAEGYSVSREKKESFPLTVTSAQKNPTAFYLCASSILAGNNEQFFGPGTRLTVL.

This clone occurred once. The chain combines TRBV6-5 with TRBJ1-2, with a possible D match to TRBD1 (6 bases). This CDR3 is built from 12 residues. V was clipped by 5 bases and J by 8 bases, with 12 bases between them. The V gene's germline CDR1 is MNHEY and CDR2 SVGAGI. The CDR3 loop reads CASSPSGQGYTF. The CDR3 DNA reads as TGTGCCAGCAGTCCGTCCGGACAGGGCTACACCTTC.

The chain couples TRBV6-1 to TRBJ1-2; D is undetermined. The V gene lost 4 bases and the J gene lost 7 bases, with 7 bases spanning the gap. Germline lookup yields CDR1 MNHNS and CDR2 SASEGT. This CDR3 spans 11 amino acids. The CDR3 sequence: CASSAEFGYTF. CDR3 bases: TGTGCCAGCAGTGCAGAGTTTGGCTACACCTTC.

The chain links TRBV7-2 to TRBJ2-5; D is unresolved. The CDR3 runs to 11 residues. Trimming left V 8 bases short and J 4 bases short, with 8 bases between. Germline CDR1 is SGHTA and CDR2 is FQGNSA. As DNA, the CDR3 is TGTGCCAGCGCCGTGCGAGAGACCCAGTACTTC. It codes for CASAVRETQYF.

This clone turned up a few times. The chain uses TRBV6-6 and TRBJ1-5; 7 bases map to TRBD1. V lost 6 bases and J lost 2; bases outside the gene matches: 4. Germline V gene lookup returns CDR1 MNHNY and CDR2 SVGAGI (reference sequence). The CDR3 contains 14 residues. The chain's CDR3 is CASRPTGRNQPQHF. CDR3 DNA sequence: TGTGCCAGCAGACCGACAGGGCGCAATCAGCCCCAGCATTTT.

The chain has TRBV5-1 and TRBJ1-1; possibly TRBD1 for D (6 bases). V was trimmed by 6 bases and J by 5 bases, leaving 17 bases between them. CDR1 SGHRS and CDR2 YFSETQ come from the germline V gene. The CDR3 runs 14 residues. CDR3 amino acids: CASIPVSGATEAFF. The CDR3 nucleotides are TGCGCCAGCATCCCGGTTTCGGGGGCAACTGAAGCTTTCTTT.

The chain joins TRBV6-5 to TRBJ1-2; TRBD1 agrees at 11 bases. The CDR3 sequence is 15 residues long. Per germline, CDR1 MNHEY and CDR2 SVGAGI. Unmatched junction bases numbered 7, after V lost 5 bases and J lost 5 bases. For the CDR3, the DNA is TGTGCCAGCAGTCGTGGGACAGGGGGTGATTATGGCTACACCTTC. It codes for CASSRGTGGDYGYTF.

The rearrangement links TRBV18 to TRBJ2-5, with D perhaps matching TRBD1 or TRBD2 (5 bases each). CDR1 and CDR2 (germline): KGHSH, LQKENI. The germline V and J ends were trimmed by 3 bases and 4 bases, with 9 bases remaining between them. This CDR3 has 13 amino acids. This CDR3 is CASSPGTLETQYF. The CDR3 coding sequence is TGTGCCAGCTCACCTGGGACCCTAGAGACCCAGTACTTC.

The genes are TRBV5-4 and TRBJ1-1, with D perhaps matching TRBD1 (5 bases). Per germline, CDR1 SGHNT and CDR2 YYREEE (reference sequence). V lost 4 bases and J 8 bases, leaving 21 bases between the germline ends. The CDR3 contains 15 residues. CDR3 DNA sequence: TGTGCCAGCAGCCCACCGGGGACCTTATTGTCGGAAGCTTTCTTT. Its translation is CASSPPGTLLSEAFF.

The V gene is TRBV5-1, the J gene TRBJ1-2; D unresolved. The CDR3 is made up of 14 amino acids. Trimming stripped 4 bases from V and 6 bases from J, with 16 bases between. Germline V gives CDR1 SGHRS, CDR2 YFSETQ. The CDR3 is CASSLQTAKDGYTF. CDR3 nucleotide sequence: TGCGCCAGCAGCCTGCAGACGGCTAAAGATGGCTACACCTTC.

Turning to this clone: One end of the junction is discordant with germline, which a read error may explain. The chain uses TRBV7-7 and TRBJ2-2; 9 nucleotides match TRBD1. This CDR3 is built from 16 residues. In germline, CDR1 is SSHAT, CDR2 FNYEAQ (reference sequence). The DNA of the CDR3 is TGTGCTAGCAGCACGGGACAGGGTCTTCTGGCCGGGGAGCTGTTTTTT. Protein sequence: CASSTGQGLLAGELFF. Full variable domain (remainder filled in from reference TRBV7-7 and TRBJ2-2): GAGVSQSPRYKVTKRGQDVTLRCDPISSHATLYWYQQALGQGPEFLTYFNYEAQPDKSGLPSDRFSAERPEGSISTLTIQRTEQRDSAMYRCASSTGQGLLAGELFFGEGSRLTVL.

The CDR3 DNA reads TGTGCCAGCAGTTCCATTTCCAGTCGTGGGGCTTTCTTT. Amino acid sequence: CASSSISSRGAFF. The V call is TRBV6-5, the J call TRBJ1-1; no definite D call. Germline values: CDR1 MNHEY, CDR2 SVGAGI. The CDR3 is 13 residues long. Between the trimmed V and J ends, which lost 4 bases and 11 bases, there was a span of 17 bases.

J is TRBJ1-4 and V is TRBV2; no definite D call. The V end was cut by 4 bases, the J end by 4 bases, with 16 bases between. CDR3 size: 16 residues. CDR1 is SNHLY, CDR2 FYNNEI, per germline. Here the CDR3 reads CASSVVGMGYNEKLFF. Here the CDR3 DNA reads TGTGCCAGCAGTGTGGTAGGAATGGGTTATAATGAAAAACTGTTTTTT.

J is TRBJ2-5 and V is TRBV6-6; D might be TRBD1 (5 bases). In germline, CDR1 is MNHNY, CDR2 SVGAGI (reference sequence). The CDR3 totals 13 residues. Trimming stripped 6 bases from V and 2 bases from J, with 10 bases between. Here the CDR3 DNA reads TGTGCCAGCAGCTCCAGGGCACAAGAGACCCAGTACTTC. Translated: CASSSRAQETQYF.